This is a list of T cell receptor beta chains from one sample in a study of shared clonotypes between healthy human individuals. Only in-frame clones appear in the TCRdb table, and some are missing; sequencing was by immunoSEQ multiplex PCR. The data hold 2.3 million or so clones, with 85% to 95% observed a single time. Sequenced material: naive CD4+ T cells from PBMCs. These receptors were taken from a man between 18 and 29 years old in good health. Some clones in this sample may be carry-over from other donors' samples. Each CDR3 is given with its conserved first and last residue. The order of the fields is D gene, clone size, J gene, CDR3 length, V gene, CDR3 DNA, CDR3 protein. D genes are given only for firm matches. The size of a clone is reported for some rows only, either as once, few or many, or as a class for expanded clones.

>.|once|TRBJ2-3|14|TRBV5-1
TGCGCCAGCCGGACTGCACCTAGCACAGATACGCAGTATTTT
CASRTAPSTDTQYF
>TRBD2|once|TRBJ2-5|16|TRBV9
TGTGCCAGCAGCGACCAAAGCGGGAGGAGCGGGGAGACCCAGTACTTC
CASSDQSGRSGETQYF
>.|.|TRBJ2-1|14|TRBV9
TGTGCCAGCAGCGTGGACAGCTCCTACAATGAGCAGTTCTTC
CASSVDSSYNEQFF
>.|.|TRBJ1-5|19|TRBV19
TGTGCCAGTAGGGAACCCCGGGGAGCCCAAGGGGGTAGCAATCAGCCCCAGCATTTT
CASREPRGAQGGSNQPQHF
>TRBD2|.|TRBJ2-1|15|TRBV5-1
TGCGCCAGCAGCTTGATGGCTAGCGGGAGGAATGAGCAGTTCTTC
CASSLMASGRNEQFF
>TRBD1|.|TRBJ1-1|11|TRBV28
TGTGCCAGCAGTTTACGGACAGGTAGCTTCTTT
CASSLRTGSFF
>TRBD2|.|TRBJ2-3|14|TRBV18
TGTGCCAGCTCATCTCCCGGGGGGTCCGATACGCAGTATTTT
CASSSPGGSDTQYF
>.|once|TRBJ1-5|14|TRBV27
TGTGCCAGCACTCGACACAGGTGTCATCAGCCCCAGCATTTT
CASTRHRCHQPQHF
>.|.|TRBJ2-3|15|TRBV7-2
TGTGCCAGCAGCTTAGCACTAACCCCAGGGGATACGCAGTATTTT
CASSLALTPGDTQYF
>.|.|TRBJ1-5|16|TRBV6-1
TGTGCCAGCAGTGAAGCAAGGACACAACCTTGGGAGCCCCAGCATTTT
CASSEARTQPWEPQHF
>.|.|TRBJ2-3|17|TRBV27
TGTGCCAGCAGTTTAAAGGGGGGCTTTCCCGTACAAAATACGCAGTATTTT
CASSLKGGFPVQNTQYF
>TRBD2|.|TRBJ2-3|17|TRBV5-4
TGTGCCAGCAGCTTGGTTGCGGGGACTAGCGGGGCAGATACGCAGTATTTT
CASSLVAGTSGADTQYF
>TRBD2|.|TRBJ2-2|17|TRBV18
TGTGCCAGCTCACCACCCAGCGGGGCCGATATCACCGGGGAGCTGTTTTTT
CASSPPSGADITGELFF
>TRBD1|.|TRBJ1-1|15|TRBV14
TGTGCCAGCAGCCAGTCCGACAGGGGGAACACTGAAGCTTTCTTT
CASSQSDRGNTEAFF
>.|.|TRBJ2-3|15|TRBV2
TGTGCCAGCAGTGAAGCTCGGGCATCCGCAGATACGCAGTATTTT
CASSEARASADTQYF
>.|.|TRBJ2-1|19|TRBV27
TGTGCCAGCAGTCCCCCAGGGCGGACGGCCATTATTGGTAACAATGAGCAGTTCTTC
CASSPPGRTAIIGNNEQFF
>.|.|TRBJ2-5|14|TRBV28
TGTGCCAGCAGTTACCCGGCGGCCCAAGAGACCCAGTACTTC
CASSYPAAQETQYF
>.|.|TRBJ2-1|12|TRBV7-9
TGTGCCAGCAGCTTATCGGACGGGGAGCAGTTCTTC
CASSLSDGEQFF
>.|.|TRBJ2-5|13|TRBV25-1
TGTGCCAGCAGTTTTAACAGTCAAGAGACCCAGTACTTC
CASSFNSQETQYF
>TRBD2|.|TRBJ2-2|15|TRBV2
TGTGCCAGCAGTCCCGTCTGGGGGGGGACCGGGGAGCTGTTTTTT
CASSPVWGGTGELFF
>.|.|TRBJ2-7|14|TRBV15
TGTGCCACCAGCAGAGGAGGGGTCGCCTACGAGCAGTACTTC
CATSRGGVAYEQYF
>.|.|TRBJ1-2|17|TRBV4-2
TGTGCCAGCAGCCAAGCGAGTCTGGTGAAGGCGTGGTATGGCTACACCTTC
CASSQASLVKAWYGYTF
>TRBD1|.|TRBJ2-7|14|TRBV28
TGTGCCATCAAGGCCGGGACAGGGGGCCCCGAGCAGTACTTC
CAIKAGTGGPEQYF
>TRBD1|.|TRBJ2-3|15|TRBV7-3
TGTGCCAGCAGCTCGCCGGGACAGGGATCCAATACGCAGTATTTT
CASSSPGQGSNTQYF
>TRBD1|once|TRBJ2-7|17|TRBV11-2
TGTGCCAGCAGCTTCCCGGGACAGGGGACCCCCCTATACGAGCAGTACTTC
CASSFPGQGTPLYEQYF
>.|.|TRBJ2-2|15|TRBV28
TGTGCCAGCAGTGGATCAGGGGCGGCGGCCGGGGAGCTGTTTTTT
CASSGSGAAAGELFF
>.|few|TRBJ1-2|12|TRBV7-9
TGTGCCAGCAGCTCCTCCTCCCGCGGCTACACCTTC
CASSSSSRGYTF
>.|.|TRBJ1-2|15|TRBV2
TGTGCCAGCAAGGGCGGGTTGGGGGGAATCTATGGCTACACCTTC
CASKGGLGGIYGYTF
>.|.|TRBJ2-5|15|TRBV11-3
TGTGCCAGCAGCTTCATCCTGGGGCCCCAAGAGACCCAGTACTTC
CASSFILGPQETQYF
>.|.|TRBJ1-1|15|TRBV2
TGTGCCAGCAGTGAATCCCCCAGGACGGGCACTGAAGCTTTCTTT
CASSESPRTGTEAFF
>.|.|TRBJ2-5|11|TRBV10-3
TGTGCCATCAGTGGAGAAGAGACCCAGTACTTC
CAISGEETQYF
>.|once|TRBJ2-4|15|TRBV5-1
TGCGCCAGCAGCTTGGTGGGAGTGGCCAAAAACATTCAGTACTTC
CASSLVGVAKNIQYF
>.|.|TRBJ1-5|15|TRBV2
TGTGCCAGCAAGTCCGCCCTCCAGGCGTACCAGCCCCAGCATTTT
CASKSALQAYQPQHF
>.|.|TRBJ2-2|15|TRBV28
TGTGCCACCAGCAGAAATGGGGGACGGGCCGGGGAGCTGTTTTTT
CATSRNGGRAGELFF
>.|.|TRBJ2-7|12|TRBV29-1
TGCAGCGTGGAGGGCCACACCTACGAGCAGTACTTC
CSVEGHTYEQYF
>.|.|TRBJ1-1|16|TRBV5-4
TGTGCCAGCAGCTTTTCTCCCGACGGAAAGAACACTGAAGCTTTCTTT
CASSFSPDGKNTEAFF
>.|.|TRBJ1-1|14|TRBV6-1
TGTGCCAGCAGACATTTGACAGGGAACACTGAAGCTTTCTTT
CASRHLTGNTEAFF
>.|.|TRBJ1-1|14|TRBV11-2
TGTGCCAGCAGCCCGATCTTGGGGGGCACTGAAGCTTTCTTT
CASSPILGGTEAFF
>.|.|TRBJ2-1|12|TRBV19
TGTGCCAGTAGTACAACTTCCAATGAGCAGTTCTTC
CASSTTSNEQFF
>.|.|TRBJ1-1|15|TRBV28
TGTGCCAGCCTACGTAGACACCGAGGGAGGACTGAAGCTTTCTTT
CASLRRHRGRTEAFF
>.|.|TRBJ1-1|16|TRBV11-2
TGTGCCAGCAGCCCGGTGCCCGGGACGGGGAACACTGAAGCTTTCTTT
CASSPVPGTGNTEAFF
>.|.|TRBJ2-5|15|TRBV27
TGTGCCAGCAGTTTAAACCCTACCACGAGACAGACCCAGTACTTC
CASSLNPTTRQTQYF
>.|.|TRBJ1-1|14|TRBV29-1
TGCAGCGTCACACTTCAATGGGGGCGAACTGAAGCTTTCTTT
CSVTLQWGRTEAFF
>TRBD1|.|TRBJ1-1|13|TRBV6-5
TGTGCCAGCAGTTCCGGACAGGGGGCTGAAGCTTTCTTT
CASSSGQGAEAFF
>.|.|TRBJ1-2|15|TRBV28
TGTGCCAGCAGTTTGGCGGGCTACGGGAACTATGGCTACACCTTC
CASSLAGYGNYGYTF